What follows is one T cell receptor (beta chain) and its context. The table lists this clone with a count of one. This clone's antigen is unknown. Qualities for individual bases were not recorded, and no much larger clone is one base off. The CDR3 regions of human TCRbeta chains were analyzed by immunosequencing. Per the authors' processing: Repertoire TCRs were checked for matches against a reference library of SARS-CoV-2-specific TCRs that had been generated using the MIRA antigen-specificity platform. Breadth was defined as the fraction of unique TCRs that were SARS-CoV-2-associated. Depth was defined as the fraction of total T cells that were SARS-CoV-2-associated. Using the MIRA data, every spike-specific TCR was mapped to the spike region that the TCR reacted to and assigned to either a CD4 or a CD8 class. Log10-transformed breadth and depth values were compared by one-way ANOVA with Sidak's multiple comparisons tests. TCRdb retrieved this table from immuneACCESS and kept in-frame rearrangements only. Not all clones are present; in checked studies, unresolved V genes account for under half, and no reason is known for the remainder. Clone size and the V and J calls come from that table; the DNA yielded D and trimming. This sample is represented by some 150,000 clones; about 90% of them were singletons. Roughly 3.7% of the sample is in the top ten clones.

This record belongs to a study of T cell responses to AZD1222 COVID-19 vaccine (dated by TCRdb to the early 2020s). For context, the study as a whole: Because spike-specific TCR depth and breadth did not differ between the two schedules, AZD1222 recipients who got a second dose at roughly 4 weeks were pooled with those who got a second dose at roughly 12 weeks. Enrollment into the trials was organized by age into subgroups of 18-55, 56-69 and 70-plus years, and those subgroups contained about 150, 27 and 61 TCR-sequenced participants, respectively. A total of just over 230 trial participants underwent TCR sequencing, of whom about 210 had received two doses of AZD1222 and some 25 had received two doses of the MenACWY control vaccine.

The sample's time point label is to be understood as: baseline before first vaccination. The vaccinee samples were drawn from two UK trials, COV001 and COV002, one of which was a single-blind randomized controlled phase 2/3 trial testing AZD1222 (ChAdOx1 nCoV-19) in healthy adults. For TCRbeta chain sequencing, PBMC samples were collected from trial participants at day 0 and at day 28 after the second dose. At the junction V is shortened by 7 bases and J by 7 bases; bases outside the gene matches: 8. Including the terminal cysteine and phenylalanine, the CDR3 comprises 13 residues. CDR3 DNA is the only sequence kept; it has 39 bases, read in frame from the first base. Study-level results and caveats: Vaccine-associated CD4 TCRs spanned the whole spike protein, with dominant responses in regions 160-218 and 743-854. After two AZD1222 doses, both the breadth and the depth of spike-specific TCRs were significantly higher than at day 0 and than in MenACWY recipients. Conclusions about previously exposed vaccinees are limited because only 6 or 7 AZD1222 recipients were SARS-CoV-2 seropositive at baseline. The 56-69-year group was small, and its depth increase did not reach significance, likely because of low power. Most participants were white British and females outnumbered males, and the authors suggested that clonal diversity may have been underestimated. Epitopes outside the regions mutated in the B.1.351 and B.1.1.7 variants were reportedly recognized by nearly half of the unique spike-specific TCRs. Because no samples from the day 14 peak response were available, repertoires could be characterized only after the peak T cell response.

The starting material was peripheral blood, obtained on day 0 of AZD1222 vaccination. The chain is made from TRBV12-3 or TRBV12-4 and TRBJ1-1, with 8 central nucleotides matching TRBD1. The TCR was taken from an adult in good health. The DNA reads TGTGCCAGCACCCTGGACAGGGTGGTTGAAGCTTTCTTT. Its protein reads: CASTLDRVVEAFF.